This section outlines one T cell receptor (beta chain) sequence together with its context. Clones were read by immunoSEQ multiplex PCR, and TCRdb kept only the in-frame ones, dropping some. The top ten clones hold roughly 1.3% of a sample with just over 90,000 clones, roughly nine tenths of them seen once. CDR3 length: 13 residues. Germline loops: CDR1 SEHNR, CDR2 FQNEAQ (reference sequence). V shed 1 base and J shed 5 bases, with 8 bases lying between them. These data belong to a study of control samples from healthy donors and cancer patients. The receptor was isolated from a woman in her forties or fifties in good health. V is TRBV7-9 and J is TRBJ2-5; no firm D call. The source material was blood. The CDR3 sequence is CASSLDGYETQYF. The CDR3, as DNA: TGTGCCAGCAGCTTAGATGGGTATGAGACCCAGTACTTC. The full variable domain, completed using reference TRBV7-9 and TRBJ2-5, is DTGVSQNPRHKITKRGQNVTFRCDPISEHNRLYWYRQTLGQGPEFLTYFQNEAQLEKSRLLSDRFSAERPKGSFSTLEIQRTEQGDSAMYLCASSLDGYETQYFGPGTRLLVL.